The 27 T cell receptor beta chains below come from one sample, sequenced in a study of T cells in Graves' hyperthyroidism and ophthalmopathy. Amplified regions were TCR beta CDR3 sequences from RNA transcripts. In the first-round RT-PCR of the TCR CDR3, the HTBI primer set was used. TCRdb recomputed calls from the multiplex PCR reads with MiXCR, one row per CDR3 protein. The repertoire holds hundreds of thousands of distinct CDR3 sequences, with 17% as singletons. Specimen: blood. These receptors originate from a young woman with Graves' ophthalmopathy.

This chain uses TRBV19 with TRBJ2-1; 9 bases align to TRBD1. Looked up from germline, CDR1 is LNHDA and CDR2 is SQIVND (reference sequence). The CDR3 has 16 amino acids. V dropped 0 bases and J dropped 3; count of bases not matched to a gene: 3. CDR3 DNA: TGTGCCAGTAGTATAGATCCGGGACAGGGCTACAATGAGCAGTTCTTC. Translating it yields CASSIDPGQGYNEQFF.

There are a few counts of this clonotype. The chain is built from TRBV24-1 and TRBJ2-3; D not resolved. V shed 5 bases and J shed 2 bases, with 7 bases lying between them. Germline CDR1 reads KGHDR; CDR2 reads SFDVKD. This CDR3 is 13 amino acids long. CDR3 sequence reads: CATSGDITDTQYF. CDR3 nucleotide sequence: TGTGCCACCAGTGGAGACATCACAGATACGCAGTATTTT.

The chain links TRBV9 to TRBJ1-4, with D possibly matching TRBD1 (6 bases). The V gene lost 2 bases and the J gene lost 6 bases, with 14 bases spanning the gap. Germline CDR1 and CDR2: SGDLS and YYNGEE. The CDR3 runs 15 residues. As DNA, the CDR3 is TGTGCCAGCAGCGTTACCGGGGCAGGGGATGAAAAACTGTTTTTT. Residues: CASSVTGAGDEKLFF.

The sample holds one count of this clonotype. This chain uses TRBV6-2 or TRBV6-3 with TRBJ2-1; 9 bases match TRBD2. V dropped 2 bases and J dropped 9; count of bases not matched to a gene: 5. This CDR3 spans 14 amino acids. The germline gives CDR1 MNHEY, CDR2 SVGEGT. Here the CDR3 DNA reads TGTGCCAGCAGTTACGATAGCGGGAGTAGTGAGCAGTTCTTC. Residues: CASSYDSGSSEQFF.

This clonotype showed up just once. The J gene is TRBJ1-5, the V gene TRBV6-5; D perhaps matches TRBD1 (5 bases). This CDR3 contains 14 residues. The ends were cut back, 2 bases at V and 6 bases at J, with 11 bases in the middle. Germline CDR1 is MNHEY and CDR2 is SVGAGI. The CDR3 loop is CASSYRRGGQPQHF. The CDR3 DNA is TGTGCCAGCAGTTACAGGAGGGGAGGTCAGCCCCAGCATTTT.

Many counts were recorded for this clonotype. For the CDR3, the DNA is TGTGCCAGCAGTCCTTGGACTAGCGGGAGGAGGGTCCAAGAGACCCAGTACTTC. Its protein product is CASSPWTSGRRVQETQYF. V usage is TRBV28 and J usage is TRBJ2-5, with 14 bases that match TRBD2. V was clipped by 5 bases and J by 1 base; unmatched bases: 9. Germline V gene lookup returns CDR1 MDHEN and CDR2 SYDVKM. The CDR3 is 18 amino acids.

The genes are TRBV29-1 and TRBJ2-7; 9 nucleotides match TRBD1. The V gene's germline CDR1 is SQVTM and CDR2 ANQGSEA. Trimming cost V 6 bases and J 4 bases; bases outside gene matches: 13. The CDR3 loop spans 15 amino acids. This CDR3 reads CSVISAGTGWYEQYF. DNA of the CDR3: TGCAGCGTCATATCGGCCGGGACAGGGTGGTACGAGCAGTACTTC.

Turning to this clonotype: A read error may be the cause here, since a much bigger clone is one base away. V and J are TRBV7-9 and TRBJ2-1, with D uncertain. TRBJ2-7 matches the DNA end more closely, so the J call is doubtful. The CDR3 runs 11 residues. Germline lookup yields CDR1 SEHNR and CDR2 FQNEAQ (reference sequence). The CDR3 region is CASSDINEQYF. The CDR3 DNA follows: TGTGCCAGCAGCGACATCAATGAGCAGTACTTC.

This clonotype was counted between two and nine times. The chain links TRBV7-9 to TRBJ2-3, with D possibly TRBD1 on 6 matching bases. V was clipped by 4 bases and J by 5 bases, with 16 bases between them. CDR3 length: 15 amino acids. Germline V gene sequence: CDR1 SEHNR, CDR2 FQNEAQ (reference sequence). The CDR3 DNA reads as TGTGCCAGCAGCTCCCCAGGGGACCCGCAAGATACGCAGTATTTT. Protein sequence: CASSSPGDPQDTQYF.

The CDR3 nucleotides are TGCAGTGCTAGTGACTTTGGGCGGGGAAACAATGAGCAGTTCTTC. Translation gives CSASDFGRGNNEQFF. The chain links TRBV20-1 to TRBJ2-1; possible D gene TRBD2, 6 bases. V lost 3 bases to trimming and J lost 5 bases, with 17 bases between them. The CDR3 has 15 amino acids. Germline loops: CDR1 DFQATT, CDR2 SNEGSKA (reference sequence).

This clonotype came up many times. The genes are TRBV30 and TRBJ2-5; 8 bases map to TRBD2. CDR1 is GTSNPN, CDR2 SVGIG, per germline (reference sequence). V shed 3 bases, J shed 3 bases, and the junction held 9 bases outside the gene matches. This CDR3 has 15 amino acids. The CDR3 bases are TGTGCCTGGAGCGTCGGGACTAGTAGCGAAGAGACCCAGTACTTC. Amino acid sequence: CAWSVGTSSEETQYF. Based on the CDR3 plus reference TRBV30 and TRBJ2-5, the full variable domain is SQTIHQWPATLVQPVGSPLSLECTVEGTSNPNLYWYRQAAGRGLQLLFYSVGIGQISSEVPQNLSASRPQDRQFILSSKKLLLSDSGFYLCAWSVGTSSEETQYFGPGTRLLVL.

The chain combines TRBV30 with TRBJ2-1, with 12 bases identical to TRBD2. CDR3 length: 15 amino acids. The ends lost 3 bases at V and 3 bases at J; junction bases unmatched: 3. CDR1 is GTSNPN and CDR2 is SVGIG in the germline V gene (reference sequence). The CDR3, as DNA: TGTGCCTGGAGGACTAGCGGGAGAATCTACAATGAGCAGTTCTTC. This codes for CAWRTSGRIYNEQFF.

Ten or more counts support this clonotype. This chain joins TRBV18 and TRBJ2-3; D possibly corresponds to TRBD2 (5 bases). CDR1 is KGHSH, CDR2 LQKENI, per germline. CDR3 size: 14 residues. V lost 6 bases and J lost 2, with 12 bases in between. The CDR3 region is CASSSRANTDTQYF. The CDR3 nucleotides are TGTGCCAGCTCGTCGAGGGCTAACACAGATACGCAGTATTTT.

This clonotype was seen a few times. A read error may produce the germline difference seen at one junction end. V is TRBV6-1 and J is TRBJ2-6; D remains ambiguous. The CDR3 is made up of 17 amino acids. Germline CDR1 and CDR2: MNHNS and SASEGT. The CDR3 here is CASTEGAGNSGANVLTF. Here the CDR3 DNA reads TGTGCCAGCACTGAAGGAGCCGGAAACTCTGGGGCCAACGTCCTGACTTTC.

There are many counts of this clonotype. The gene calls are TRBV6-1 and TRBJ1-2; TRBD1 is a possible D gene (6 bases). Germline CDR1 is MNHNS and CDR2 is SASEGT. Trimming pared 5 bases from V and 4 bases from J, leaving 14 bases between. This CDR3 comprises 14 residues. CDR3 in amino acids: CASSPLGGGYGYTF. As DNA, the CDR3 is TGTGCCAGCAGTCCGTTGGGGGGCGGCTATGGCTACACCTTC.

This clonotype has at least ten counts. The chain combines TRBV28 with TRBJ1-1; maybe TRBD1 (5 bases). The CDR3 spans 14 residues. V lost 1 base, J lost 6 bases, and 12 bases lay in between. CDR1 is MDHEN and CDR2 is SYDVKM in the germline V gene. This chain's CDR3 is CASSLSGRGAEAFF. The DNA for the CDR3 is TGTGCCAGCAGTTTATCCGGACGGGGGGCTGAAGCTTTCTTT.

At least ten counts were recorded for this clonotype. This chain links TRBV28 with TRBJ1-1; 8 nucleotides agree with TRBD1. CDR3 length: 19 amino acids. J gave up 1 base and V 2 bases, and 15 bases lay outside the gene matches. CDR1 and CDR2 (germline): MDHEN, SYDVKM. CDR3 sequence reads: CASSLPLRTGTGANTEAFF. CDR3 sequence (DNA): TGTGCCAGCAGTTTACCCCTTAGGACAGGGACGGGGGCGAACACTGAAGCTTTCTTT.

The chain recombines TRBV4-3 with TRBJ2-1; TRBD1 agrees at 10 bases. Germline V CDR1 and CDR2: LGHNA, YSLEER. The CDR3 spans 17 residues. The V and J ends lost 4 bases and 5 bases, in that order; junction bases with no gene match: 11. CDR3 amino acids: CASSRTTGTGVDNEQFF. The CDR3 nucleotides are TGCGCCAGCAGCCGGACCACAGGGACAGGGGTGGACAATGAGCAGTTCTTC.

This clonotype occurred many times. The V gene is TRBV3-1, the J gene TRBJ2-3; maybe TRBD2 (5 bases). Germline lookup yields CDR1 LGHDT and CDR2 YNNKEL (reference sequence). V shed 1 base and J shed 2 bases, with 13 bases lying between them. The CDR3 sequence is 16 residues long. The CDR3 coding sequence is TGTGCCAGCAGCCAAGCTCTGTCGGGAAACACAGATACGCAGTATTTT. It yields the protein CASSQALSGNTDTQYF.

This clonotype was counted ten times or more. The chain uses TRBV28 and TRBJ1-6, with D possibly TRBD1 on 6 matching bases. The germline CDR1 and CDR2 sequences are MDHEN and SYDVKM. There are 16 residues in the CDR3. V was pared by 6 bases and J by 6 bases, with 18 bases between. CDR3 nucleotides: TGTGCCAGCAGCCGCCGCATAACAGGGCTTAATTCACCCCTCCACTTT. Its protein is CASSRRITGLNSPLHF.

The sample holds many counts of this clonotype. The chain links TRBV6-1 to TRBJ1-1, with D uncertain. Germline assignment: CDR1 MNHNS and CDR2 SASEGT. This CDR3 is built from 13 residues. V was cut by 3 bases and J by 6 bases, with 11 bases left in between. The CDR3 spells CASSDSEAPEAFF. As DNA, the CDR3 is TGTGCCAGCAGTGATTCAGAGGCCCCTGAAGCTTTCTTT.

The genes are TRBV3-2 and TRBJ2-7; whether TRBD1, the table's D call, matches the DNA was not checked. TRBV3-2 corresponds to a pseudogene. This CDR3 region has 15 residues. The CDR3 DNA is TGTGCCAGCAGCCGACCTGGGGGCTTGTCCTACGAGCAGTACTTC. This encodes CASSRPGGLSYEQYF.

This clonotype showed up just a few times. The chain couples TRBV4-3 to TRBJ2-5, with D perhaps TRBD1 or TRBD2 (5 bases each). The CDR3 is made up of 15 amino acids. CDR1 is LGHNA, CDR2 YSLEER, per germline. Between the trimmed V and J ends, which lost 0 bases and 5 bases, there was a span of 13 bases. The CDR3 region is CASSQDWGFLETQYF. CDR3 DNA: TGCGCCAGCAGCCAAGATTGGGGGTTCCTGGAGACCCAGTACTTC.

This chain uses TRBV5-1 with TRBJ2-7; 7 bases line up with TRBD1. Germline loops: CDR1 SGHRS, CDR2 YFSETQ. The CDR3 is 16 amino acids. V gave up 0 bases and J gave up 1 base; unmatched junction bases: 7. CDR3 residues: CASSLATGTASYEQYF. The DNA of the CDR3 is TGCGCCAGCAGCTTGGCCACCGGGACAGCATCCTACGAGCAGTACTTC.

This clonotype appeared many times. This chain connects TRBV27 to TRBJ2-7, with D perhaps assigned TRBD1 or TRBD2 (5 bases each). The germline V gene has CDR1 MNHEY and CDR2 SMNVEV (reference sequence). The CDR3 covers 16 residues. Trimming stripped 2 bases from V and 3 bases from J, with 17 bases between. CDR3 loop: CASSLHGAGSYYEQYF. CDR3 DNA: TGTGCCAGCAGTTTACATGGGGCGGGTTCTTACTACGAGCAGTACTTC.

In this sample, this clonotype turned up a few times. The V call is TRBV6-1, the J call TRBJ1-2; no definite D call. The V end was cut by 7 bases, the J end by 3 bases, with 15 bases between. The CDR3 is 14 amino acids. The V gene's germline CDR1 is MNHNS and CDR2 SASEGT. CDR3 protein: CASKTGPRYYGYTF. CDR3 bases: TGTGCCAGCAAAACCGGGCCGAGATACTATGGCTACACCTTC.

This clonotype was seen a few times. This chain connects TRBV4-2 to TRBJ1-2; D is uncertain. The germline V gene encodes CDR1 LGHNA and CDR2 YNFKEQ. V lost 0 bases and J lost 7, with 18 bases in between. This CDR3 contains 16 residues. CDR3 protein: CASSQELGIEAFGYTF. DNA of the CDR3: TGTGCCAGCAGCCAAGAGCTGGGAATTGAAGCTTTTGGCTACACCTTC.